The 26 T cell receptor beta chains below all came from one sample that was sequenced in a study of blood T cell repertoires in COVID-19. The table came from immunoSEQ multiplex PCR; TCRdb's copy has only in-frame clones and leaves some out. This table has 55,000 to 75,000 clones, around nine tenths appearing once. The sample taken for sequencing was peripheral blood. The receptors originated from a human donor in a cohort sampled during active COVID-19.

The gene calls are TRBV12-5 and TRBJ1-1; D uncertain. Per the germline V gene, CDR1 is LGHNT and CDR2 is FRNRAP. This CDR3 contains 15 residues. V lost 3 bases and J 0 bases, leaving 11 bases between the germline ends. CDR3 coding DNA: TGTGCTAGTGGTTTCGACAACCATATGAACACTGAAGCTTTCTTT. Translated: CASGFDNHMNTEAFF.

The DNA for the CDR3 is TGTGCCAGCAGTTTAACGCGCAAGAGCTCCTACGAGCAGTACTTC. This encodes CASSLTRKSSYEQYF. The V and J genes are TRBV28 and TRBJ2-7; no clear D. Germline values: CDR1 MDHEN, CDR2 SYDVKM. The CDR3 spans 15 residues. V dropped 2 bases and J dropped 0 bases, with 11 bases sitting between them.

This chain connects TRBV30 to TRBJ2-1; D call uncertain. V was pared by 0 bases and J by 7 bases, with 7 bases between. Germline values: CDR1 GTSNPN, CDR2 SVGIG (reference sequence). The CDR3 spans 12 residues. The CDR3 spells CAWSVLSNEQFF. CDR3 nucleotides: TGTGCCTGGAGTGTATTGAGTAATGAGCAGTTCTTC.

The chain has TRBV9 and TRBJ2-7; 7 positions agree with TRBD2. This CDR3 is built from 14 residues. Losses at the gene ends were 0 bases for V and 6 bases for J; bases not matched to a gene: 6. Looked up from germline, CDR1 is SGDLS and CDR2 is YYNGEE. The DNA for the CDR3 is TGTGCCAGCAGCGTAGGGGGAGGGAGCGCCGAGCAGTACTTC. Amino acids: CASSVGGGSAEQYF.

The chain is built from TRBV2 and TRBJ1-3, with D hard to call. Germline assignment: CDR1 SNHLY and CDR2 FYNNEI. Trimming cost V 2 bases and J 0 bases, with 8 bases left between them. The length of the CDR3 is 15 residues. DNA for the CDR3: TGTGCCAGCAGTGAAACCGGTTACTCTGGAAACACCATATATTTT. Residues: CASSETGYSGNTIYF.

The chain recombines TRBV5-1 with TRBJ2-5, with 8 bases aligning to TRBD2. The V segment lost 3 bases and the J segment 3 bases; nucleotides outside the gene matches: 13. This CDR3 has 17 residues. CDR1 SGHRS and CDR2 YFSETQ come from the germline V gene. Written as DNA, the CDR3 is TGCGCCAGCAGCTCCAGGATGGGAAGAGCGGGAGAAGAGACCCAGTACTTC. It translates to CASSSRMGRAGEETQYF.

The rearrangement joins TRBV5-1 to TRBJ1-1; D unresolved. Trimming left V 1 base short and J 1 base short, with 8 bases between. In germline, CDR1 is SGHRS, CDR2 YFSETQ. The CDR3 spans 14 residues. The CDR3 DNA sequence: TGCGCCAGCAGCTTGTGGGCCCGGAACACTGAAGCTTTCTTT. This gives the protein CASSLWARNTEAFF.

The CDR3 here is CASLGIKEVHSEAFF. The CDR3 DNA reads as TGTGCCAGCCTCGGCATTAAAGAGGTCCATAGTGAAGCTTTCTTT. The V gene is TRBV7-9, the J gene TRBJ1-1, with D unclear. Trimming removed 8 bases from V and 7 bases from J, with 23 bases in between. CDR1 SEHNR and CDR2 FQNEAQ come from the germline V gene (reference sequence). The CDR3 length is 15 residues. Combining the CDR3 with reference TRBV7-9 and TRBJ1-1 gives the whole variable domain DTGVSQNPRHKITKRGQNVTFRCDPISEHNRLYWYRQTLGQGPEFLTYFQNEAQLEKSRLLSDRFSAERPKGSFSTLEIQRTEQGDSAMYLCASLGIKEVHSEAFFGQGTRLTVV.

The gene calls are TRBV7-3 and TRBJ1-6; the match to TRBD1 covers 7 bases. V lost 4 bases and J lost 7; bases outside the gene matches: 4. Germline loops: CDR1 SGHTA, CDR2 FQGTGA. The CDR3 is 14 amino acids. The CDR3 DNA is TGTGCCAGCAGCTCCGGGACAGCCAATTCACCCCTCCACTTT. This sequence encodes CASSSGTANSPLHF.

J is TRBJ1-2 and V is TRBV28; TRBD1 agrees at 7 bases. CDR3 size: 18 residues. CDR1 is MDHEN and CDR2 is SYDVKM in the germline V gene. Germline trimming cut 2 bases from V and 1 base from J; bases unmatched to any gene: 13. The CDR3 sequence: CASSLTFPGAGGNYGYTF. As DNA, the CDR3 is TGTGCCAGCAGTTTAACCTTTCCCGGAGCAGGGGGTAACTATGGCTACACCTTC.

V is TRBV12-3 or TRBV12-4 and J is TRBJ2-5, with 8 bases matching TRBD1. There are 12 residues in the CDR3. J lost 4 bases, V lost 8 bases, and 3 bases had no gene match. CDR3 sequence: CASAGQGETQYF. The CDR3 DNA follows: TGTGCCAGCGCCGGACAGGGAGAGACCCAGTACTTC.

The chain uses TRBV5-4 and TRBJ2-7, with 8 bases fitting TRBD2. CDR1 SGHNT and CDR2 YYREEE come from the germline V gene (reference sequence). J lost 0 bases, V lost 7 bases, and 9 bases had no gene match. This CDR3 is 15 amino acids long. The CDR3 sequence: CASGAGGRSSYEQYF. Written as DNA, the CDR3 is TGTGCCAGCGGGGCGGGGGGCCGGAGCTCCTACGAGCAGTACTTC.

CDR3 residues: CASSFSGSNEQFF. In DNA, the CDR3 is TGCGCCAGCAGCTTTAGCGGCTCTAATGAGCAGTTCTTC. This sequence joins TRBV10-1 and TRBJ2-1, with D maybe TRBD2 (6 bases). The CDR3 covers 13 residues. From germline, CDR1 is WNHNN and CDR2 SYGVQD (reference sequence). Trimming stripped 6 bases from V and 7 bases from J, with 13 bases between.

This sequence joins TRBV3-1 (or the pseudogene TRBV3-2) and TRBJ1-1; D call uncertain. The germline V gene encodes CDR1 LGHDT and CDR2 YNNKEL (reference sequence). V lost 0 bases to trimming and J lost 1 base, with 9 bases between them. CDR3 length equals 15 residues. CDR3 region: CASSQDLGANTEAFF. In nucleotides, the CDR3 is TGTGCCAGCAGCCAAGATCTGGGAGCGAACACTGAAGCTTTCTTT.

This chain links TRBV6-2 or TRBV6-3 with TRBJ2-7, with 16 bases lining up with TRBD2. With 6 bases clipped from V and 6 bases from J, the junction kept 14 bases outside the gene matches. The CDR3 is 18 amino acids. Germline lookup yields CDR1 MNHEY and CDR2 SVGEGT. DNA for the CDR3: TGTGCCAGCAGCACCCCCCGAGGGACTAGCGGGGGGGCCGGCGAGCAGTACTTC. The encoded protein is CASSTPRGTSGGAGEQYF.

The chain couples TRBV12-3 or TRBV12-4 to TRBJ2-7, with 7 positions matching TRBD1. The CDR3 runs 13 residues. Trimming took 4 bases from V and 7 from J; bases not matched to a gene: 7. The CDR3 DNA is TGTGCCAGCAGTTACACAGGGGTAGGGGAGCAGTACTTC. It codes for CASSYTGVGEQYF.

This rearrangement joins TRBV5-6 to TRBJ2-7; TRBD1 agrees at 9 bases. Trimming at V came to 0 bases and at J to 2 bases, leaving 0 bases not matched to a gene. This CDR3 is built from 14 residues. Germline-derived CDR1 and CDR2 are SGHDT and YYEEEE. The CDR3 sequence: CASSLGQGAYEQYF. DNA for the CDR3: TGTGCCAGCAGCTTGGGACAGGGGGCCTACGAGCAGTACTTC.

The chain carries TRBV2 and TRBJ2-7; TRBD1 matches at 7 bases. There are 13 residues in the CDR3. In germline, CDR1 is SNHLY, CDR2 FYNNEI. Losses at the gene ends were 10 bases for V and 4 bases for J; bases not matched to a gene: 10. This CDR3 reads CAITGTEGYEQYF. The CDR3 nucleotides are TGTGCCATCACCGGGACAGAAGGGTACGAGCAGTACTTC.

The chain uses TRBV3-1 (or the pseudogene TRBV3-2) and TRBJ2-7; D not certain. V shed 0 bases and J shed 3 bases, with 6 bases lying between them. Looked up from germline, CDR1 is LGHDT and CDR2 is YNNKEL (reference sequence). The CDR3 sequence is 13 residues long. CDR3 amino acids: CASSQDTGYEQYF. DNA for the CDR3: TGTGCCAGCAGCCAAGATACGGGCTACGAGCAGTACTTC.

This clone was seen only once. This chain uses TRBV19 with TRBJ1-5; D is undetermined. Trimming removed 7 bases from V and 6 bases from J, with 16 bases in between. The germline V gene encodes CDR1 LNHDA and CDR2 SQIVND (reference sequence). This CDR3 is 14 amino acids long. The CDR3 nucleotides read TGTGCCAGTAATTTGCGGCGGGCAGGTCAGCCCCAGCATTTT. Translating it yields CASNLRRAGQPQHF.

This sequence joins TRBV27 and TRBJ1-2; 10 nucleotides agree with TRBD1. This CDR3 has 14 residues. J was trimmed by 8 bases and V by 6 bases; bases with no gene match: 9. Germline-derived CDR1 and CDR2 are MNHEY and SMNVEV (reference sequence). The CDR3 spells CASRTDRGHEGYTF. The DNA for the CDR3 is TGTGCCAGCAGAACAGACAGGGGGCACGAAGGCTACACCTTC.

Only a few counts were recorded for this clone. The V and J genes are TRBV19 and TRBJ1-1; no firm D call. CDR3 length: 12 residues. V was clipped by 5 bases and J by 6 bases, with 10 bases between them. Germline assignment: CDR1 LNHDA and CDR2 SQIVND (reference sequence). CDR3 nucleotides: TGTGCCAGTAGTGGTTATGCGCCTGAAGCTTTCTTT. Protein sequence: CASSGYAPEAFF.

The rearrangement links TRBV7-9 to TRBJ2-7; D is unresolved. This CDR3 has 12 residues. Germline CDR1 SEHNR, CDR2 FQNEAQ (reference sequence). V was shortened by 5 bases and J by 2 bases, with 7 bases between the two germline ends. DNA of the CDR3: TGTGCCAGCAGCCAGAACACCTACGAGCAGTACTTC. It encodes CASSQNTYEQYF.

J is TRBJ2-3 and V is TRBV5-6; maybe TRBD2 (5 bases). This CDR3 has 15 amino acids. Trimming cost V 0 bases and J 4 bases, with 12 bases left between them. CDR1 SGHDT and CDR2 YYEEEE come from the germline V gene. The CDR3 loop reads CASSLDGSAADTQYF. The CDR3 DNA reads as TGTGCCAGCAGCTTGGATGGGAGCGCAGCAGATACGCAGTATTTT.

The CDR3 region is CASQPRLARFGELFF. CDR3 DNA: TGTGCCAGTCAGCCGAGACTAGCGCGATTCGGGGAGCTGTTTTTT. The rearrangement joins TRBV19 to TRBJ2-2, with TRBD2 matching 8 bases. This CDR3 region has 15 residues. Trimming at V came to 8 bases and at J to 7 bases, leaving 12 bases not matched to a gene. Germline V lookup: CDR1 LNHDA, CDR2 SQIVND (reference sequence).

The CDR3 nucleotides read TGCGCCAGCAGCTTGACAGGGGAAGGAAACACCATATATTTT. This encodes CASSLTGEGNTIYF. The chain employs TRBV5-1 and TRBJ1-3; 7 bases map to TRBD1. After removal of 1 base from V and 4 bases from J, the junction contained 2 bases not matched to a gene. Germline loops: CDR1 SGHRS, CDR2 YFSETQ. This CDR3 has 14 amino acids.